These 6 T cell receptor beta chains were sequenced from one sample in a study of T cell responses to AZD1222 COVID-19 vaccine. TCRdb keeps only in-frame clones here, not all; method: immunoSEQ multiplex PCR. The sample lists about 70,000 clones, 70% to 90% occurring once. The sequencing here drew on peripheral blood, taken 28 days after the second AZD1222 dose. The receptors derive from an adult who received the AZD1222 COVID-19 vaccine.

This sequence joins TRBV19 and TRBJ1-2; D call uncertain. CDR1 is LNHDA and CDR2 is SQIVND in the germline V gene (reference sequence). V shed 1 base and J shed 7 bases, with 16 bases lying between them. There are 15 residues in the CDR3. The DNA for the CDR3 is TGTGCCAGTAGTATAGGAATGAAGGATCTCCGTGGCTACACCTTC. Amino acid sequence: CASSIGMKDLRGYTF.

This chain connects TRBV7-9 to TRBJ1-1; no clear D gene. The CDR3 runs to 11 residues. V was shortened by 9 bases and J by 0 bases, with 5 bases between the two germline ends. CDR1 SEHNR and CDR2 FQNEAQ come from the germline V gene (reference sequence). CDR3 nucleotides: TGTGCCAGTGGCCTGAACACTGAAGCTTTCTTT. Translating it yields CASGLNTEAFF. The full variable domain, rest sourced from reference TRBV7-9 and TRBJ1-1, is DTGVSQNPRHKITKRGQNVTFRCDPISEHNRLYWYRQTLGQGPEFLTYFQNEAQLEKSRLLSDRFSAERPKGSFSTLEIQRTEQGDSAMYLCASGLNTEAFFGQGTRLTVV.

V gene TRBV10-2 combines with J gene TRBJ2-2, with D perhaps being TRBD1 or TRBD2 (6 bases each). Trimming took 2 bases from V and 2 from J, leaving 15 bases between them. The CDR3 length is 17 residues. Germline CDR1 reads WSHSY; CDR2 reads SAAADI. The CDR3 DNA follows: TGCGCCAGCAGTGAGGCCGGGGGCGAGACAAACACCGGGGAGCTGTTTTTT. It specifies CASSEAGGETNTGELFF.

The chain carries TRBV25-1 and TRBJ2-5, with TRBD1 matching over 10 bases. Per germline, CDR1 MGHDK and CDR2 SYGVNS. The CDR3 is 16 amino acids. J was trimmed by 5 bases and V by 3 bases; bases with no gene match: 9. CDR3: CASSDSGTGERETQYF. CDR3 coding DNA: TGTGCCAGCAGTGACAGCGGGACAGGGGAGAGGGAGACCCAGTACTTC. Together with reference TRBV25-1 and TRBJ2-5, the CDR3 gives the full variable domain: EADIYQTPRYLVIGTGKKITLECSQTMGHDKMYWYQQDPGMELHLIHYSYGVNSTEKGDLSSESTVSRIRTEHFPLTLESARPSHTSQYLCASSDSGTGERETQYFGPGTRLLVL.

This clone turned up a few times. CDR3 DNA: TGTGCCAGCAGCTTAGTCCCTAGCGGGAGGTTCGATATTACCAACGAGCAGTACTTC. Amino acid sequence: CASSLVPSGRFDITNEQYF. This rearrangement joins TRBV7-2 to TRBJ2-7, with 11 nucleotides matching TRBD2. CDR1 SGHTA and CDR2 FQGNSA come from the germline V gene. The CDR3 has 19 residues. The ends lost 1 base at V and 5 bases at J; junction bases unmatched: 16.

V usage is TRBV12-3 or TRBV12-4 and J usage is TRBJ2-5, with TRBD1 identical over 7 bases. Unmatched junction bases numbered 1, after V lost 6 bases and J lost 0 bases. This CDR3 spans 13 amino acids. The CDR3 nucleotides read TGTGCCAGCAGGGGACAGAACCAAGAGACCCAGTACTTC. It translates to CASRGQNQETQYF.